Listed below are T cell receptor beta chains from one sample, sequenced in a study of technical replicates of blood from several donors. Libraries were prepared by immunoSEQ multiplex PCR; TCRdb keeps only in-frame clonotypes and omits some of them. The sample has about 66,000 clones; more than 75% are singletons. The sequenced sample was PBMCs. These receptors all come from a human donor in good health. Some clones in this sample may be carry-over from other donors' samples. CDR3s leave out the opening cysteine and the closing phenylalanine or tryptophan. Clone size is not always given. Where it is, it says once, few, many or a class for expanded clones.

v_gene: TRBV7-9
abundance: NA
j_gene: TRBJ2-1
CDR3aa: ASSSPLDRYNEQF

v_gene: TRBV18
abundance: once
j_gene: TRBJ1-2
CDR3aa: ASSPPGSNYGYT

v_gene: TRBV9
abundance: NA
j_gene: TRBJ2-7
CDR3aa: ASSPQSGRGEQY

v_gene: TRBV7-2
abundance: NA
j_gene: TRBJ1-1
CDR3aa: ASRFPGQPLPNTEAF

v_gene: TRBV5-4
abundance: NA
j_gene: TRBJ2-3
CDR3aa: ASSFAQADTQY

v_gene: TRBV4-2
abundance: NA
j_gene: TRBJ2-3
CDR3aa: ASGGTSGKPHTQY

v_gene: TRBV19
abundance: NA
j_gene: TRBJ2-3
CDR3aa: ASSIGTRDADTQY

v_gene: TRBV6-5
abundance: once
j_gene: TRBJ2-5
CDR3aa: ASSSRRGETQY

v_gene: TRBV5-6
abundance: NA
j_gene: TRBJ1-1
CDR3aa: ASSYRVSTEAF

v_gene: TRBV5-1
abundance: NA
j_gene: TRBJ2-2
CDR3aa: ASSRQGDTGELF

v_gene: TRBV7-2
abundance: NA
j_gene: TRBJ2-7
CDR3aa: ASSRDRDYEQY

v_gene: TRBV27
abundance: NA
j_gene: TRBJ2-1
CDR3aa: ASSFGERARFGEQF

v_gene: TRBV5-4
abundance: once
j_gene: TRBJ2-3
CDR3aa: ASSFGGGTTDTQY

v_gene: TRBV19
abundance: NA
j_gene: TRBJ1-2
CDR3aa: ASKYGGAGGYT

v_gene: TRBV6-6
abundance: NA
j_gene: TRBJ1-2
CDR3aa: ASNPGTGRGYT

v_gene: TRBV15
abundance: NA
j_gene: TRBJ1-5
CDR3aa: ATSRGTGLGNQPQH

v_gene: TRBV18
abundance: NA
j_gene: TRBJ2-5
CDR3aa: ASSPKRDTIQETQY

v_gene: TRBV21-1
abundance: NA
j_gene: TRBJ1-1
CDR3aa: ASSKGGLFNTEAF

v_gene: TRBV10-1
abundance: NA
j_gene: TRBJ2-2
CDR3aa: ASSEGLAGGYTGELF

v_gene: TRBV11-2
abundance: NA
j_gene: TRBJ2-1
CDR3aa: ASSLDPGTSNNNEQF

v_gene: TRBV6-5
abundance: NA
j_gene: TRBJ2-7
CDR3aa: ASSAGTPGEQY

v_gene: TRBV11-3
abundance: NA
j_gene: TRBJ2-5
CDR3aa: ASSRDTRETQY

v_gene: TRBV6-5
abundance: NA
j_gene: TRBJ2-7
CDR3aa: ASSYSTLAGVKQY

v_gene: TRBV7-8
abundance: few
j_gene: TRBJ2-7
CDR3aa: ASSFSDKRNYEQY

v_gene: TRBV19
abundance: NA
j_gene: TRBJ1-1
CDR3aa: ASREMYEAF

v_gene: TRBV19
abundance: NA
j_gene: TRBJ2-2
CDR3aa: ASSTGLAGGFNTGELF

v_gene: TRBV18
abundance: NA
j_gene: TRBJ2-7
CDR3aa: ASSPLGTYEQY

v_gene: TRBV4-3
abundance: NA
j_gene: TRBJ2-7
CDR3aa: ASSQDGTSSSYEQY

v_gene: TRBV7-6
abundance: once
j_gene: TRBJ2-7
CDR3aa: ASSLPGYEQY

v_gene: TRBV4-1
abundance: once
j_gene: TRBJ2-3
CDR3aa: ASSQVADTQY

v_gene: TRBV4-1
abundance: NA
j_gene: TRBJ2-7
CDR3aa: ASSQEVLAGGGYEQY

v_gene: TRBV21-1
abundance: NA
j_gene: TRBJ1-4
CDR3aa: ASSYQQTHWREKLF

v_gene: TRBV5-1
abundance: few
j_gene: TRBJ2-7
CDR3aa: ASSQTGTSGRAGSYEQY

v_gene: TRBV13
abundance: NA
j_gene: TRBJ2-6
CDR3aa: ASSLAPRTGGSGANVLT

v_gene: TRBV6-5
abundance: NA
j_gene: TRBJ2-5
CDR3aa: ASSLRLAGFQETQY

v_gene: TRBV5-1
abundance: NA
j_gene: TRBJ2-1
CDR3aa: ASSLEGLPYNEQF

v_gene: TRBV2
abundance: once
j_gene: TRBJ2-1
CDR3aa: ASRQREISPNEQF

v_gene: TRBV4-3
abundance: NA
j_gene: TRBJ2-2
CDR3aa: ASSQVGSPGELF

v_gene: TRBV6-4
abundance: few
j_gene: TRBJ2-3
CDR3aa: ASSESAGSTDTQY

v_gene: TRBV2
abundance: NA
j_gene: TRBJ2-7
CDR3aa: ASSAQGVTYEQY

v_gene: TRBV7-9
abundance: NA
j_gene: TRBJ2-1
CDR3aa: ASSSRTSGGNNEQF

v_gene: TRBV4-2
abundance: medium-sized
j_gene: TRBJ2-1
CDR3aa: ASSQGTSGEYNEQF

v_gene: TRBV27
abundance: few
j_gene: TRBJ1-6
CDR3aa: ASSLPDRDNSPLH

v_gene: TRBV7-8
abundance: NA
j_gene: TRBJ2-1
CDR3aa: ASSLALWSLANEQF

v_gene: TRBV4-2
abundance: NA
j_gene: TRBJ2-7
CDR3aa: ASSQETSGTYEQY

v_gene: TRBV6-6
abundance: NA
j_gene: TRBJ2-1
CDR3aa: ASSRGGGPINEQF

v_gene: TRBV7-3
abundance: NA
j_gene: TRBJ2-3
CDR3aa: ASSRYKEGIDTQY

v_gene: TRBV27
abundance: NA
j_gene: TRBJ2-3
CDR3aa: ASSLSMAPSTDTQY

v_gene: TRBV30
abundance: NA
j_gene: TRBJ1-2
CDR3aa: AWSVGGVGYT

v_gene: TRBV2
abundance: NA
j_gene: TRBJ2-2
CDR3aa: ASRGLAGVVGELF

v_gene: TRBV6-5
abundance: NA
j_gene: TRBJ1-5
CDR3aa: ASRRDRGNQPQH

v_gene: TRBV30
abundance: NA
j_gene: TRBJ1-2
CDR3aa: AWKGTENYGYT

v_gene: TRBV5-1
abundance: medium-sized
j_gene: TRBJ2-1
CDR3aa: ASTLAGGYNEQF

v_gene: TRBV5-1
abundance: NA
j_gene: TRBJ1-2
CDR3aa: ASSQDRGNYGYT

v_gene: TRBV15
abundance: NA
j_gene: TRBJ2-3
CDR3aa: ATSRDLVGSADTQY

v_gene: TRBV19
abundance: NA
j_gene: TRBJ1-2
CDR3aa: ASSRQVTSYGYT